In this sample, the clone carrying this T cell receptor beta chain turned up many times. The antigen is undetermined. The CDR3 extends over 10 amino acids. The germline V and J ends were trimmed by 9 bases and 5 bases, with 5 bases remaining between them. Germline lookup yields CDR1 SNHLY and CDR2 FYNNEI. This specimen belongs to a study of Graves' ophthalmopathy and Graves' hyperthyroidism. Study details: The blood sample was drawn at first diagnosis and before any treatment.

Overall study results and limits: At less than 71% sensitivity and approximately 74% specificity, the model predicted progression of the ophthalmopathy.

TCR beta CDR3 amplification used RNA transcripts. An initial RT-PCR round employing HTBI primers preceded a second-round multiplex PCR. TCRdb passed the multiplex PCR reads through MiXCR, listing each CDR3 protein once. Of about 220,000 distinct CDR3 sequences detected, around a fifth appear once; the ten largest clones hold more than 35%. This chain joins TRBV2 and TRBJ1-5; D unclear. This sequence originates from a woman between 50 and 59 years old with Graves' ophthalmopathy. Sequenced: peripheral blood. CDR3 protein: CASGDQPQHF. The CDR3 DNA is TGTGCCAGTGGGGATCAGCCCCAGCATTTT.